The 19 T cell receptor beta chains presented below share a single source sample, sequenced in a study of patients and donors after allogeneic stem cell transplantation. TCRdb re-derived calls from the RT-PCR reads in MiXCR, one entry per CDR3 protein. The profile shows about 70,000 distinct CDR3 sequences, about 26% of them singletons. Sequenced material: blood, either unsorted or a sorted T cell fraction (not recorded which). The receptors here all came from a human donor who was either an allogeneic HSCT recipient or a stem cell or donor lymphocyte infusion donor (not recorded which). It is not recorded whose cells these are; they may come from a transplant donor.

The chain carries TRBV7-9 and TRBJ2-5; weak D call: TRBD1 (6 bases). The germline CDR1 and CDR2 sequences are SEHNR and FQNEAQ (reference sequence). The CDR3 length is 14 residues. Trimming left V 5 bases short and J 5 bases short, with 15 bases between. The CDR3 nucleotides are TGTGCCAGCAGCCTAACAGGGCCTAGGGAGACCCAGTACTTC. This encodes CASSLTGPRETQYF.

The rearrangement uses TRBV10-3 and TRBJ2-5, with a possible D match to TRBD2 (5 bases). The CDR3 is made up of 14 amino acids. Trimming cost V 6 bases and J 4 bases, with 15 bases left between them. Germline V gene data show CDR1 as ENHRY and CDR2 as SYGVKD. This chain's CDR3 is CAISLAPEGETQYF. The CDR3 DNA reads as TGTGCCATCAGCCTAGCACCTGAGGGAGAGACCCAGTACTTC.

The rearrangement uses TRBV7-9 and TRBJ1-4; 9 bases are shared with TRBD1. Germline CDR1 and CDR2: SEHNR and FQNEAQ (reference sequence). The CDR3 runs 15 residues. The V and J ends lost 5 bases and 8 bases, in that order; junction bases with no gene match: 9. The CDR3 DNA follows: TGTGCCAGCAGCATCGACAGGGGGGCACGAGAAAAACTGTTTTTT. It codes for CASSIDRGAREKLFF.

The chain couples TRBV29-1 to TRBJ1-1; D remains ambiguous. The CDR3 contains 12 residues. Germline V lookup: CDR1 SQVTM, CDR2 ANQGSEA. V lost 3 bases to trimming and J lost 0 bases, with 5 bases between them. The DNA for the CDR3 is TGCAGCGTTGATGAGGTGAACACTGAAGCTTTCTTT. The encoded protein is CSVDEVNTEAFF.

V and J are TRBV20-1 and TRBJ1-2; D ambiguous. Germline lookup yields CDR1 DFQATT and CDR2 SNEGSKA (reference sequence). Trimming removed 0 bases from V and 3 bases from J, with 11 bases in between. This CDR3 is 14 amino acids long. CDR3 amino acids: CSAREVPRDYGYTF. The DNA for the CDR3 is TGCAGTGCTAGAGAGGTCCCGAGGGACTATGGCTACACCTTC.

CDR3 sequence: CASSSEGATGEKLFF. The CDR3 coding sequence is TGTGCCAGCAGCTCCGAGGGGGCGACGGGTGAAAAACTGTTTTTT. This chain links TRBV7-2 with TRBJ1-4, with 7 bases fitting TRBD1. CDR1 and CDR2 (germline): SGHTA, FQGNSA. V shed 4 bases and J 7 bases; nucleotides not matched to a gene: 9. The CDR3 has 15 amino acids.

In DNA form, the CDR3 reads TGTGCCAGTAGTATTCCCGCGGGCCATAGCACAGATACGCAGTATTTT. Translating it yields CASSIPAGHSTDTQYF. The rearrangement links TRBV19 to TRBJ2-3; possibly TRBD2 for D (5 bases). CDR1 is LNHDA, CDR2 SQIVND, per germline (reference sequence). Trimming removed 3 bases from V and 0 bases from J, with 13 bases in between. The CDR3 length is 16 residues.

This sequence joins TRBV5-1 and TRBJ2-3; 9 positions agree with TRBD2. CDR3 length: 16 amino acids. With V trimmed by 3 bases and J by 2 bases, 7 bases remained unmatched. From germline, CDR1 is SGHRS and CDR2 YFSETQ. The CDR3 reads CASSSRLAVTTDTQYF. In nucleotides, the CDR3 is TGCGCCAGCAGCTCCCGACTAGCGGTGACCACAGATACGCAGTATTTT.

The chain joins TRBV27 to TRBJ2-3, with TRBD2 matching 8 bases. Germline V gene data show CDR1 as MNHEY and CDR2 as SMNVEV (reference sequence). This CDR3 is 16 amino acids long. V was pared by 5 bases and J by 2 bases, with 9 bases of the junction left unmatched. The CDR3 loop is CASSPQRELITDTQYF. DNA for the CDR3: TGTGCCAGCAGTCCACAGCGGGAGTTAATCACAGATACGCAGTATTTT.

V gene TRBV24-1 combines with J gene TRBJ2-1, with 11 bases lining up with TRBD2. This CDR3 spans 20 amino acids. From germline, CDR1 is KGHDR and CDR2 SFDVKD. Trimming took 3 bases from V and 8 from J; bases not matched to a gene: 20. The CDR3 protein is CATSDRAELPSGGSHHEQFF. CDR3 DNA sequence: TGTGCCACCAGTGATCGGGCAGAACTCCCTAGCGGGGGGTCGCACCATGAGCAGTTCTTC.

The CDR3 region is CSARGPNTGELFF. CDR3 DNA: TGCAGTGCTAGAGGGCCGAACACCGGGGAGCTGTTTTTT. The chain couples TRBV20-1 to TRBJ2-2; D unresolved. This CDR3 comprises 13 residues. Germline assignment: CDR1 DFQATT and CDR2 SNEGSKA (reference sequence). The V end was cut by 1 base, the J end by 0 bases, with 3 bases between.

The V and J genes are TRBV28 and TRBJ2-1; D not certain. The CDR3 extends over 13 amino acids. CDR1 and CDR2 from the germline V gene are MDHEN and SYDVKM. The V end was cut by 7 bases, the J end by 11 bases, with 18 bases between. Here the CDR3 DNA reads TGTGCCAGCATCCGGACGGAGCCAAGGAAGCAGTTCTTC. Its translation: CASIRTEPRKQFF.

This clonotype was found a few times. The chain employs TRBV29-1 and TRBJ1-5, with D unresolved. CDR1 is SQVTM and CDR2 is ANQGSEA in the germline V gene. The CDR3 contains 13 residues. V was trimmed by 1 base and J by 0 bases, leaving 4 bases between them. CDR3: CSVEGGSNQPQHF. CDR3 bases: TGCAGCGTTGAAGGGGGTAGCAATCAGCCCCAGCATTTT. Full variable domain (outside the CDR3, taken from reference TRBV29-1 and TRBJ1-5): SAVISQKPSRDICQRGTSLTIQCQVDSQVTMMFWYRQQPGQSLTLIATANQGSEATYESGFVIDKFPISRPNLTFSTLTVSNMSPEDSSIYLCSVEGGSNQPQHFGDGTRLSIL.

V is TRBV15 and J is TRBJ1-2, with D possibly being TRBD1 (5 bases). The CDR3 spans 14 residues. The germline V and J ends were trimmed by 3 bases and 5 bases, with 13 bases remaining between them. Germline CDR1 is LNHNV and CDR2 is YYDKDF (reference sequence). For the CDR3, the DNA is TGTGCCACCAGCAGCCTTGACAGAAATTATGGCTACACCTTC. Its translation: CATSSLDRNYGYTF.

The V and J genes are TRBV24-1 and TRBJ1-2; TRBD1 matches 7 bases. CDR3 length: 14 residues. Trimming removed 3 bases from V and 3 bases from J; junction bases left unmatched: 3. From germline, CDR1 is KGHDR and CDR2 SFDVKD. The CDR3 loop is CATSDPGQDYGYTF. CDR3 in DNA: TGTGCCACCAGTGATCCCGGACAGGACTATGGCTACACCTTC.

The V and J genes are TRBV4-3 and TRBJ2-5; perhaps TRBD2 as D (5 bases). CDR1 is LGHNA, CDR2 YSLEER, per germline. CDR3 length equals 17 residues. Trimming removed 0 bases at V and 4 bases at J, with 18 bases between. The CDR3 sequence: CASSQDLGLAGRETQYF. The CDR3 DNA is TGCGCCAGCAGCCAAGATTTAGGCCTAGCTGGGCGAGAGACCCAGTACTTC.

This clonotype occurred a few times. This chain joins TRBV11-3 and TRBJ2-1; D possibly matches TRBD1 or TRBD2 (6 bases each). Germline CDR1 reads SGHNT; CDR2 reads YENEEA. Trimming took 10 bases from V and 9 from J, leaving 19 bases between them. CDR3 length: 13 amino acids. CDR3 bases: TGTGCCAACAAGAGGGGGGCTCCATGTGAGCAGTTCTTC. As protein: CANKRGAPCEQFF. Full variable domain (outside the CDR3, taken from reference TRBV11-3 and TRBJ2-1): EAGVVQSPRYKIIEKKQPVAFWCNPISGHNTLYWYLQNLGQGPELLIRYENEEAVDDSQLPKDRFSAERLKGVDSTLKIQPAELGDSAVYLCANKRGAPCEQFFGPGTRLTVL.

In the case of this clonotype: A much bigger clone sits one base away, suggesting this may be a read error. The gene calls are TRBV7-9 and TRBJ1-1; perhaps TRBD1 as D (5 bases). Germline-derived CDR1 and CDR2 are SEHNR and FQNEAQ (reference sequence). Trimming pared 7 bases from V and 4 bases from J, leaving 19 bases between. CDR3 length: 15 amino acids. The CDR3 protein is CASIFHSLGGTEAFF. DNA for the CDR3: TGTGCCAGCATCTTCCACTCCCTGGGGGGCACTGAAGCTTTCTTT.

The chain has TRBV12-3 or TRBV12-4 and TRBJ2-7; D is undetermined. V was clipped by 4 bases and J by 2 bases, with 12 bases between them. This CDR3 has 14 amino acids. In DNA form, the CDR3 reads TGTGCCAGCAGTTCCTACCTTATTGCCTACGAGCAGTACTTC. This encodes CASSSYLIAYEQYF.